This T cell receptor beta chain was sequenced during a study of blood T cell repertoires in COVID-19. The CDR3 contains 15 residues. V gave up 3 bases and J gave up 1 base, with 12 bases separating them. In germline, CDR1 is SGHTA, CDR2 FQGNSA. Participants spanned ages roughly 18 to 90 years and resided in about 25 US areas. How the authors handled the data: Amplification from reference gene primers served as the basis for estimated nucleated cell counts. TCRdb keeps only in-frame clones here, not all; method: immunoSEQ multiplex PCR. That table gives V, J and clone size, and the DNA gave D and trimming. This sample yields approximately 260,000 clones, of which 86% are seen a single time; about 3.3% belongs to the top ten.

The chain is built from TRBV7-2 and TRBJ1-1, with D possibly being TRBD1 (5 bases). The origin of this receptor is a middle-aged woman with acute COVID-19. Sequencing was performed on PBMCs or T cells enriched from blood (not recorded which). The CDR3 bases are TGTGCCAGCAGCTTTAGGGGCAGGGAGAACACTGAAGCTTTCTTT. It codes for CASSFRGRENTEAFF.